This TCR beta chain was retrieved from a study of PD-1 blockade in classical Hodgkin lymphoma. Findings of the study overall: Significant TCR diversity gains by C4D1 occurred in CD4+ but not CD8+ cells. Relapsed/refractory patients reportedly had the lowest baseline TCR diversity, below newly diagnosed patients, who were below healthy donors.

The CDR3 spans 16 residues. V was pared by 0 bases and J by 1 base, with 15 bases between. CDR1 is GTSNPN and CDR2 is SVGIG in the germline V gene (reference sequence). Time point meaning: cycle 4 day 1 (C4D1), after more than five weeks of nivolumab. All the patients suffered relapse after autologous stem cell transplantation, and brentuximab vedotin exposure differed. Patients had relapsed/refractory classical Hodgkin lymphoma with complete response, partial response or progressive disease as best response. Sequencing used immunoSEQ multiplex PCR; TCRdb keeps in-frame clones, though not all of them. The sample contains 20,000 or so clones, about 81% of which appear only once. In this sample, this clone turned up a few times. Its antigen is not identified.

The clonotype comes from a human donor with classical Hodgkin lymphoma. This sample comprised peripheral blood mononuclear cells (PBMCs), obtained before the fourth cycle of nivolumab. This chain links TRBV30 with TRBJ1-2, with TRBD1 as a possible D gene (6 bases). CDR3 sequence: CAWSVRGYPLNYGYTF. CDR3 in DNA: TGTGCCTGGAGTGTAAGGGGGTACCCCCTTAACTATGGCTACACCTTC.